The 26 T cell receptor beta chains reported below all come from one sample, sequenced in a study of blood T cell repertoires in COVID-19. Assay used: immunoSEQ multiplex PCR; TCRdb lists only in-frame clones, some missing. The sample has more than 100,000 clones; around four fifths are singletons. Sequences were obtained from PBMCs or T cells enriched from blood (not recorded which). All receptors come from a man between 40 and 49 years old with acute COVID-19.

The J gene is TRBJ2-2, the V gene TRBV6-5, with 7 positions matching TRBD1. Germline CDR1 MNHEY, CDR2 SVGAGI. This CDR3 contains 15 residues. V was pared by 5 bases and J by 4 bases, with 7 bases of the junction left unmatched. In DNA form, the CDR3 reads TGTGCCAGCAGTCACCGGGACAGTACCACCGGGGAGCTGTTTTTT. Translating gives CASSHRDSTTGELFF.

This chain links TRBV5-6 with TRBJ1-1, with a weak D call TRBD1 (5 bases). This CDR3 spans 15 amino acids. The V gene lost 4 bases and the J gene lost 0 bases, with 13 bases spanning the gap. Per the germline V gene, CDR1 is SGHDT and CDR2 is YYEEEE. CDR3 nucleotides: TGTGCCAGCAGCACCGGAGCAGGGATGAACACTGAAGCTTTCTTT. As protein: CASSTGAGMNTEAFF.

The chain combines TRBV5-1 with TRBJ2-7; weak D call: TRBD2 (6 bases). Germline CDR1 and CDR2: SGHRS and YFSETQ. Trimming removed 0 bases from V and 2 bases from J, with 9 bases in between. CDR3 length: 14 amino acids. CDR3 nucleotides: TGCGCCAGCAGCTTGGGGGGGGACCCCTACGAGCAGTACTTC. This gives the protein CASSLGGDPYEQYF.

The gene calls are TRBV19 and TRBJ2-1, with D possibly TRBD2 on 6 matching bases. The V end lost 3 bases, the J end lost 6 bases, and 15 bases lay between the germline ends. The V gene's germline CDR1 is LNHDA and CDR2 SQIVND (reference sequence). This CDR3 region has 15 residues. The CDR3 is CASSIVRDTINEQFF. The CDR3 DNA reads as TGTGCCAGTAGTATTGTGCGGGATACAATCAATGAGCAGTTCTTC. The full variable domain, rest sourced from reference TRBV19 and TRBJ2-1, is DGGITQSPKYLFRKEGQNVTLSCEQNLNHDAMYWYRQDPGQGLRLIYYSQIVNDFQKGDIAEGYSVSREKKESFPLTVTSAQKNPTAFYLCASSIVRDTINEQFFGPGTRLTVL.

The V call is TRBV19, the J call TRBJ1-4; TRBD1 agrees at 11 bases. The CDR3 totals 14 residues. The ends lost 8 bases at V and 13 bases at J; junction bases unmatched: 12. The germline V gene has CDR1 LNHDA and CDR2 SQIVND (reference sequence). The DNA of the CDR3 is TGTGCCAGTTCCTCCGGACAGGGGGCTCTAGGACTGTTTTTT. Residues: CASSSGQGALGLFF.

This clone has only a few counts. The chain employs TRBV19 and TRBJ1-5; no definite D call. The V and J ends lost 3 bases and 2 bases respectively, with 14 bases between them. CDR1 and CDR2 (germline): LNHDA, SQIVND (reference sequence). The CDR3 is made up of 16 amino acids. This chain's CDR3 is CASSIIPGSGNQPQHF. The CDR3 DNA follows: TGTGCCAGTAGTATTATCCCCGGGAGCGGCAATCAGCCCCAGCATTTT.

The chain combines TRBV19 with TRBJ2-3; TRBD1 matches 7 bases. Per the germline V gene, CDR1 is LNHDA and CDR2 is SQIVND (reference sequence). V dropped 3 bases and J dropped 5; count of bases not matched to a gene: 2. This CDR3 is 13 amino acids long. Written as DNA, the CDR3 is TGTGCCAGTAGTATCCCAGGGGGAGATACGCAGTATTTT. This codes for CASSIPGGDTQYF.

The chain couples TRBV10-3 to TRBJ1-2; 9 bases line up with TRBD1. This CDR3 has 14 amino acids. The germline CDR1 and CDR2 sequences are ENHRY and SYGVKD. V gave up 11 bases and J gave up 4 bases; unmatched junction bases: 11. The CDR3 DNA reads TGTGCCGTCACAGGGGGCCCCGGCCCCTATGGCTACACCTTC. Its protein product is CAVTGGPGPYGYTF.

V usage is TRBV25-1 and J usage is TRBJ2-1, with 7 bases lining up with TRBD2. The CDR3 contains 16 residues. Germline V CDR1 and CDR2: MGHDK, SYGVNS. The J segment lost 7 bases and the V segment lost 0 bases, leaving 9 bases of the junction unmatched. The CDR3 is CASSEYGQGGNNEQFF. The CDR3 DNA is TGTGCCAGCAGTGAATATGGGCAGGGAGGGAATAATGAGCAGTTCTTC.

The chain couples TRBV19 to TRBJ2-5; 7 nucleotides align to TRBD1. The CDR3 is made up of 16 amino acids. Germline CDR1 is LNHDA and CDR2 is SQIVND (reference sequence). With 2 bases clipped from V and 1 base from J, the junction kept 7 bases outside the gene matches. The CDR3 loop reads CASSITGEMGQETQYF. For the CDR3, the DNA is TGTGCCAGTAGTATAACAGGGGAGATGGGCCAAGAGACCCAGTACTTC.

The chain has TRBV2 and TRBJ2-4, with no clear D. CDR3 size: 14 residues. The germline CDR1 and CDR2 sequences are SNHLY and FYNNEI. Deletions cut 0 bases from V and 6 bases from J, with 9 bases between. The CDR3 sequence: CASSEAAQANIQYF. The CDR3 DNA follows: TGTGCCAGCAGTGAAGCGGCCCAGGCAAACATTCAGTACTTC.

The chain recombines TRBV7-3 with TRBJ2-2; no firm D call. Trimming cost V 5 bases and J 0 bases, with 10 bases left between them. The CDR3 extends over 15 amino acids. Germline V gives CDR1 SGHTA, CDR2 FQGTGA. The CDR3 region is CASSLGGANTGELFF. The CDR3 coding sequence is TGTGCCAGCAGCCTCGGCGGTGCGAACACCGGGGAGCTGTTTTTT.

J is TRBJ2-7 and V is TRBV28, with 7 bases aligning to TRBD1. CDR1 and CDR2 (germline): MDHEN, SYDVKM. Unmatched junction bases numbered 11, after V lost 8 bases and J lost 7 bases. This CDR3 has 13 amino acids. This chain's CDR3 is CASQAGGTEEQYF. Written as DNA, the CDR3 is TGTGCCAGCCAAGCAGGGGGAACTGAAGAGCAGTACTTC. Full variable domain (rest looked up from reference TRBV28 and TRBJ2-7): DVKVTQSSRYLVKRTGEKVFLECVQDMDHENMFWYRQDPGLGLRLIYFSYDVKMKEKGDIPEGYSVSREKKERFSLILESASTNQTSMYLCASQAGGTEEQYFGPGTRLTVT.

The V and J genes are TRBV3-1 (or the pseudogene TRBV3-2) and TRBJ1-1; the D gene is possibly TRBD1 (5 bases). This CDR3 is built from 14 residues. Trimming left V 4 bases short and J 4 bases short, with 13 bases between. The germline V gene encodes CDR1 LGHDT and CDR2 YNNKEL (reference sequence). The CDR3 loop reads CASSRQGPSTEAFF. CDR3 nucleotides: TGTGCCAGCAGCCGCCAGGGCCCGAGCACTGAAGCTTTCTTT.

The rearrangement uses TRBV19 and TRBJ1-2, with 10 bases fitting TRBD1. J was trimmed by 7 bases and V by 7 bases; bases with no gene match: 6. There are 13 residues in the CDR3. CDR1 is LNHDA and CDR2 is SQIVND in the germline V gene (reference sequence). As DNA, the CDR3 is TGTGCCAGTACCCTGGGACAGGGGTCTGGCTACACCTTC. Amino acids: CASTLGQGSGYTF.

The CDR3 DNA reads as TGCGCCAGCAGCTTTTCGCCAGAAACTTCACCCCTCCACTTT. Translating it yields CASSFSPETSPLHF. V and J are TRBV5-1 and TRBJ1-6; D is unclear. The CDR3 length is 14 residues. Trimming cost V 2 bases and J 9 bases, with 12 bases left between them. The V gene's germline CDR1 is SGHRS and CDR2 YFSETQ.

This sequence joins TRBV7-9 and TRBJ2-1; D perhaps matches TRBD1 (6 bases). The germline V gene encodes CDR1 SEHNR and CDR2 FQNEAQ (reference sequence). The CDR3 consists of 16 residues. V was shortened by 1 base and J by 7 bases, with 17 bases between the two germline ends. The DNA of the CDR3 is TGTGCCAGCAGCTTAGGAGTCGGGCAGGGGAAAAATGAGCAGTTCTTC. It specifies CASSLGVGQGKNEQFF.

V usage is TRBV20-1 and J usage is TRBJ2-3; TRBD2 is a possible D gene (5 bases). The length of the CDR3 is 15 residues. CDR1 and CDR2 from the germline V gene are DFQATT and SNEGSKA (reference sequence). Trimming took 3 bases from V and 6 from J, leaving 19 bases between them. This CDR3 is CSASFPGKGGDTQYF. The CDR3 nucleotides are TGCAGTGCTAGTTTTCCGGGAAAAGGTGGGGATACGCAGTATTTT.

The CDR3 region is CATSDRETQYF. The CDR3 region has the DNA TGTGCCACCAGTGACCGAGAGACCCAGTACTTC. The chain uses TRBV24-1 and TRBJ2-5; no clear D gene. V shed 4 bases and J shed 4 bases, with 3 bases lying between them. This CDR3 contains 11 residues. In germline, CDR1 is KGHDR, CDR2 SFDVKD.

J is TRBJ2-1 and V is TRBV19; D might be TRBD2 (7 bases). The CDR3 is made up of 14 amino acids. The V gene lost 3 bases and the J gene lost 2 bases, with 8 bases spanning the gap. Germline CDR1 LNHDA, CDR2 SQIVND (reference sequence). DNA for the CDR3: TGTGCCAGTAGTATCGGGGGGCCCTACAATGAGCAGTTCTTC. This gives the protein CASSIGGPYNEQFF.

The V call is TRBV9, the J call TRBJ2-1; possible D gene TRBD2, 5 bases. V was shortened by 4 bases and J by 10 bases, with 15 bases between the two germline ends. The CDR3 runs 13 residues. Germline lookup yields CDR1 SGDLS and CDR2 YYNGEE. CDR3 bases: TGTGCCAGCAGCCTTGGACTTGGCCAAGAGCAGTTCTTC. Translating gives CASSLGLGQEQFF.

V usage is TRBV5-1 and J usage is TRBJ2-7; D ambiguous. V was pared by 0 bases and J by 5 bases, with 15 bases between. From germline, CDR1 is SGHRS and CDR2 YFSETQ. There are 15 residues in the CDR3. The CDR3 DNA sequence: TGCGCCAGCAGCTTGGTGGCGGTGGTGGTGGACGAGCAGTACTTC. Protein product: CASSLVAVVVDEQYF.

V gene TRBV6-5 combines with J gene TRBJ1-6; D gene ambiguous. Germline values: CDR1 MNHEY, CDR2 SVGAGI. The germline V and J ends were trimmed by 7 bases and 7 bases, with 14 bases remaining between them. There are 14 residues in the CDR3. The CDR3 DNA reads as TGTGCCAGCACCCAGTGGGAGGGAAATTCACCCCTCCACTTT. Protein: CASTQWEGNSPLHF.

The CDR3 loop is CASSPDPTGTGSNQPQHF. In nucleotides, the CDR3 is TGCGCCAGCAGCCCTGATCCTACCGGGACAGGCAGCAATCAGCCCCAGCATTTT. The V and J genes are TRBV5-1 and TRBJ1-5; 8 nucleotides agree with TRBD1. The J segment lost 1 base and the V segment lost 4 bases, leaving 13 bases of the junction unmatched. The CDR3 runs to 18 residues. CDR1 SGHRS and CDR2 YFSETQ come from the germline V gene.

The V and J genes are TRBV10-3 and TRBJ1-1; D is unresolved. The CDR3 has 15 amino acids. Germline V gene lookup returns CDR1 ENHRY and CDR2 SYGVKD. Trimming removed 5 bases at V and 2 bases at J, with 15 bases between. In nucleotides, the CDR3 is TGTGCCATCAGTCTGGGCGGGCTCCGTAACACTGAAGCTTTCTTT. Its translation: CAISLGGLRNTEAFF.

J is TRBJ1-6 and V is TRBV28; a possible D gene is TRBD1 (6 bases). Trimming cost V 1 base and J 7 bases, with 14 bases left between them. This CDR3 has 16 amino acids. CDR1 and CDR2 from the germline V gene are MDHEN and SYDVKM. The CDR3 coding sequence is TGTGCCAGCAGTTTATCGCTTAGGGGGACGAATTCACCCCTCCACTTT. It is translated as CASSLSLRGTNSPLHF.